This T cell receptor (beta chain) is from a study of cytomegalovirus exposure and HLA in healthy donors. Study-level findings and limits: Reported performance of the classifier showed diagnosis of cytomegalovirus status with high specificity and sensitivity.

As to this clone: Its antigen is still unknown.

The CDR3 is 16 amino acids. Germline CDR1 SGHDT, CDR2 YYEEEE. After removal of 1 base from V and 6 bases from J, the junction contained 9 bases not matched to a gene. Both 60 Vbeta primers and 13 Jbeta primers went into the PCR. Using immunoSEQ multiplex PCR, the repertoire was profiled, and TCRdb retains in-frame clones only, with some absent. The listing contains 65,000 to 95,000 clones. The J gene is TRBJ2-3, the V gene TRBV5-6, with 9 bases aligning to TRBD2. Sequenced: PBMCs. This clonotype was obtained from a woman between 55 and 75 years old in good health and CMV-seronegative. Here the CDR3 DNA reads TGTGCCAGCAGCTTGTCTGCGGGAGGGCCGGGGGATACGCAGTATTTT. Encoded protein: CASSLSAGGPGDTQYF.